The clone carrying this T cell receptor (beta chain) was detected a few times. What it recognizes is unknown. TCRdb analysed the 5' RACE reads with MiXCR anew, one entry per CDR3 protein. The sample gives some 300,000 distinct CDR3 sequences, approximately 8% of which show up once; about 16% is in the top ten. The sample originates from a study of T cells after yellow fever vaccination. Points from the study as a whole: Though weaker, the secondary response peaked faster, on day 5 versus 15. The booster response re-showed most primary clones: more than 95% CD4, approximately 85% CD8. There was a small share of clonotypes that showed up in both the CD4 and CD8 compartments. FACS-sorted repertoires could harbor abundant contaminating bulk-population clonotypes.

This CDR3 spans 15 amino acids. The trim removed 5 bases at V and 2 bases at J, leaving 5 bases unmatched. Germline lookup yields CDR1 SGHTA and CDR2 FQGNSA. The clonotype originates from a man aged 18 to 29 who received the YFV17D yellow fever vaccine. The gene calls are TRBV7-2 and TRBJ2-3, with 9 bases matching TRBD2. The input for sequencing was PBMCs, taken roughly 46 days after the first yellow fever vaccination. The CDR3 spells CASSPGLAHTDTQYF. The CDR3 bases are TGTGCCAGCAGCCCGGGACTAGCTCACACAGATACGCAGTATTTT. Drawing the rest from reference TRBV7-2 and TRBJ2-3, the complete variable domain is GAGVSQSPSNKVTEKGKDVELRCDPISGHTALYWYRQSLGQGLEFLIYFQGNSAPDKSGLPSDRFSAERTGGSVSTLTIQRTQQEDSAVYLCASSPGLAHTDTQYFGPGTRLTVL.